Listed here is a single T cell receptor beta chain. CDR1 is LNHDA, CDR2 SQIVND, per germline (reference sequence). The CDR3 runs to 14 residues. V was pared by 4 bases and J by 2 bases, with 9 bases between. Some clones are missing from TCRdb's copy, which holds only in-frame ones; the method was immunoSEQ multiplex PCR. In the table there are around 86,000 clones, 85% to 90% of which are singletons. This entry belongs to a study of control samples from healthy donors and cancer patients. The chain has TRBV19 and TRBJ2-4, with TRBD1 as a possible D gene (6 bases). The source material was PBMCs. This clonotype originated in an older woman with head and neck cancer. The CDR3 region is CASSNRDTKNIQYF. The CDR3 nucleotides are TGTGCCAGTAGTAACAGGGATACCAAAAACATTCAGTACTTC.